The 26 T cell receptor beta chains reported below all come from one sample, sequenced in a study of cytomegalovirus exposure and HLA in healthy donors (TCRdb year 2017). Libraries were made using the immunoSEQ multiplex PCR assay. What TCRdb holds here is the immuneACCESS table cut down to in-frame rearrangements. Part of the clones is not present; checked against another copy, under half of the missing clones reflect an unresolved V gene, and the others are unexplained. The sample table shows around 150,000 clones, and roughly 91% are seen once. The top ten constitute about 3% of the sample. The sequenced sample consisted of PBMCs. These receptors were taken from a man younger than 35 in good health and CMV-seronegative.

The genes are TRBV27 and TRBJ2-1; D might be TRBD1 (5 bases). Trimming took 2 bases from V and 8 from J, leaving 10 bases between them. This CDR3 contains 13 residues. Germline V gene data show CDR1 as MNHEY and CDR2 as SMNVEV (reference sequence). The CDR3 nucleotides read TGTGCCAGCAGTTTAGACAGCAGGCATGAGCAGTTCTTC. Encoded protein: CASSLDSRHEQFF.

In the case of this clone: The sample carries other DNA sequences with the same CDR3. CDR3 bases: TGCGCCAGCAGCCAAGATTTAAGGGGTTGGGAGCAGTACTTC. It codes for CASSQDLRGWEQYF. The chain uses TRBV4-1 and TRBJ2-7; D is possibly TRBD1 (5 bases). V lost 0 bases, J lost 7 bases, and 13 bases lay in between. The CDR3 loop spans 14 amino acids. The germline CDR1 and CDR2 sequences are MGHRA and YSYEKL.

The chain is built from TRBV29-1 and TRBJ2-1, with D perhaps matching TRBD2 (6 bases). Per the germline V gene, CDR1 is SQVTM and CDR2 is ANQGSEA. The CDR3 covers 17 residues. The ends were cut back, 4 bases at V and 7 bases at J, with 26 bases in the middle. The CDR3 DNA follows: TGCAGCGTTGGGGACGGGAGTGGGTACAGTTACTATAATGAGCAGTTCTTC. It is translated as CSVGDGSGYSYYNEQFF.

CDR3: CASSTGMDGRGYTF. The CDR3 nucleotides are TGCGCCAGCAGTACAGGGATGGATGGTCGAGGCTACACCTTC. The genes are TRBV10-1 and TRBJ1-2; D is possibly TRBD1 (6 bases). CDR3 length: 14 residues. The germline CDR1 and CDR2 sequences are WNHNN and SYGVQD (reference sequence). V was pared by 5 bases and J by 8 bases, with 18 bases between.

The CDR3 loop is CASWGTSASSYNEQFF. CDR3 bases: TGTGCCAGCTGGGGGACTAGCGCCAGCTCCTACAATGAGCAGTTCTTC. The V call is TRBV2, the J call TRBJ2-1, with 10 bases that match TRBD2. The CDR3 spans 16 residues. Germline loops: CDR1 SNHLY, CDR2 FYNNEI. V shed 8 bases and J 0 bases; nucleotides not matched to a gene: 7.

V gene TRBV19 combines with J gene TRBJ2-5; tentative D call: TRBD2 (7 bases). CDR1 is LNHDA and CDR2 is SQIVND in the germline V gene (reference sequence). The CDR3 has 16 residues. V was cut by 2 bases and J by 2 bases, with 15 bases left in between. CDR3 sequence (DNA): TGTGCCAGTAGTATATCGGGCAGGGGAGGGCAAGAGACCCAGTACTTC. Amino acid sequence: CASSISGRGGQETQYF.

This sequence joins TRBV7-8 and TRBJ2-6, with TRBD1 as a possible D gene (6 bases). Trimming took 7 bases from V and 0 from J, leaving 16 bases between them. The CDR3 contains 17 residues. Germline lookup yields CDR1 SGHVS and CDR2 FQNEAQ. CDR3 in amino acids: CASISGHLSSGANVLTF. The CDR3 nucleotides are TGTGCCAGCATATCGGGACACTTGAGCTCTGGGGCCAACGTCCTGACTTTC.

V is TRBV5-4 and J is TRBJ2-5; 10 nucleotides align to TRBD2. The CDR3 covers 15 residues. CDR1 is SGHNT, CDR2 YYREEE, per germline (reference sequence). V lost 0 bases to trimming and J lost 5 bases; unmatched junction nucleotides: 4. The CDR3 nucleotides read TGTGCCAGCAGCTTGGGGGGGGGACTAGCGGAGACCCAGTACTTC. Translation: CASSLGGGLAETQYF.

The chain employs TRBV2 and TRBJ1-5; 7 positions match TRBD1. Germline V gene sequence: CDR1 SNHLY, CDR2 FYNNEI. V shed 7 bases and J 0 bases; nucleotides not matched to a gene: 3. The CDR3 totals 14 residues. In DNA form, the CDR3 reads TGTGCCAGCAACCAGGGGGATAGCAATCAGCCCCAGCATTTT. Protein product: CASNQGDSNQPQHF. Full variable domain (rest looked up from reference TRBV2 and TRBJ1-5): EPEVTQTPSHQVTQMGQEVILRCVPISNHLYFYWYRQILGQKVEFLVSFYNNEISEKSEIFDDQFSVERPDGSNFTLKIRSTKLEDSAMYFCASNQGDSNQPQHFGDGTRLSIL.

The chain couples TRBV4-1 to TRBJ1-1; unclear D gene. Between the trimmed V and J ends, which lost 0 bases and 6 bases, there was a span of 14 bases. Germline V lookup: CDR1 MGHRA, CDR2 YSYEKL. The length of the CDR3 is 15 residues. CDR3 amino acids: CASSQDPGTKAEAFF. The CDR3 DNA is TGCGCCAGCAGCCAAGATCCAGGTACGAAGGCTGAAGCTTTCTTT.

The rearrangement uses TRBV27 and TRBJ2-7, with 9 bases aligning to TRBD1. The CDR3 length is 14 residues. The germline V gene has CDR1 MNHEY and CDR2 SMNVEV (reference sequence). V lost 5 bases to trimming and J lost 2 bases; unmatched junction nucleotides: 4. Here the CDR3 reads CASSARTGAYEQYF. The CDR3, as DNA: TGTGCCAGCAGTGCACGGACAGGGGCCTACGAGCAGTACTTC.

CDR3 sequence reads: CASSPYPHKPAWASGYNEQFF. CDR3 bases: TGTGCCAGCAGTCCCTATCCCCACAAGCCGGCTTGGGCTAGCGGCTACAATGAGCAGTTCTTC. The genes are TRBV28 and TRBJ2-1, with 7 nucleotides matching TRBD2. This CDR3 region has 21 residues. V shed 5 bases, J shed 3 bases, and the junction held 25 bases outside the gene matches. Germline CDR1 MDHEN, CDR2 SYDVKM.

The chain links TRBV11-2 to TRBJ1-2, with D tentatively TRBD1 (6 bases). V was trimmed by 1 base and J by 0 bases, leaving 18 bases between them. Per germline, CDR1 SGHAT and CDR2 FQNNGV. The length of the CDR3 is 18 residues. The CDR3 bases are TGTGCCAGCAGCTTAGTGACAGGCCGCCCCTCAGCTAACTATGGCTACACCTTC. This sequence encodes CASSLVTGRPSANYGYTF.

CDR3 coding DNA: TGTGCCAGCAGTTACTCAGGAGGGCCACTGAACACTGAAGCTTTCTTT. Translation: CASSYSGGPLNTEAFF. J is TRBJ1-1 and V is TRBV6-5; D not resolved. Germline V gene lookup returns CDR1 MNHEY and CDR2 SVGAGI. CDR3 length equals 16 residues. The ends were cut back, 0 bases at V and 0 bases at J, with 11 bases in the middle.

The rearrangement links TRBV30 to TRBJ1-6; D not resolved. CDR3 length equals 16 residues. Germline V gene data show CDR1 as GTSNPN and CDR2 as SVGIG (reference sequence). The CDR3 DNA sequence: TGTGGGGCAACTGTGCGGGAGGGCTCCTATAATTCACCCCTCCACTTT. Amino acid sequence: CGATVREGSYNSPLHF.

This rearrangement joins TRBV15 to TRBJ2-7, with TRBD2 matching 9 bases. CDR1 is LNHNV, CDR2 YYDKDF, per germline (reference sequence). Trimming cost V 4 bases and J 3 bases; bases outside gene matches: 13. This CDR3 is 17 amino acids long. CDR3 sequence reads: CATSKDRLTSGFYEQYF. DNA of the CDR3: TGTGCCACCAGCAAAGACCGCCTCACTAGCGGGTTCTACGAGCAGTACTTC.

The chain joins TRBV28 to TRBJ2-7; tentatively, D is TRBD1 (5 bases). In germline, CDR1 is MDHEN, CDR2 SYDVKM. Trimming removed 5 bases from V and 5 bases from J, with 16 bases in between. The CDR3 totals 14 residues. This CDR3 reads CASSPGHHGDEQYF. The CDR3 DNA follows: TGTGCCAGCAGTCCAGGACATCACGGCGACGAGCAGTACTTC.

The V gene is TRBV6-5, the J gene TRBJ1-1; TRBD1 is a possible D gene (6 bases). From germline, CDR1 is MNHEY and CDR2 SVGAGI. The V gene lost 5 bases and the J gene lost 0 bases, with 13 bases spanning the gap. The CDR3 has 15 amino acids. CDR3 coding DNA: TGTGCCAGCAGTGCCTACAGGGACCTGAACACTGAAGCTTTCTTT. The encoded protein is CASSAYRDLNTEAFF.

The V and J genes are TRBV6-5 and TRBJ2-7, with 8 nucleotides matching TRBD2. CDR3 length equals 13 residues. Germline CDR1 and CDR2: MNHEY and SVGAGI. V was clipped by 5 bases and J by 3 bases; unmatched bases: 3. Written as DNA, the CDR3 is TGTGCCAGCAGTCTACGGGGGGGCTACGAGCAGTACGTC. As protein: CASSLRGGYEQYV.

This chain joins TRBV5-1 and TRBJ1-2; D is perhaps TRBD1 (6 bases). Germline CDR1 is SGHRS and CDR2 is YFSETQ. The CDR3 contains 17 residues. Trimming pared 4 bases from V and 0 bases from J, leaving 19 bases between. DNA of the CDR3: TGCGCCAGCAGCCGTAATCCCCGGGACAAAACTAACTATGGCTACACCTTC. As protein: CASSRNPRDKTNYGYTF.

The chain uses TRBV6-1 and TRBJ1-5; 8 bases are shared with TRBD1. The CDR3 length is 15 residues. Germline values: CDR1 MNHNS, CDR2 SASEGT. With V trimmed by 6 bases and J by 9 bases, 13 bases remained unmatched. The CDR3 DNA is TGTGCCAGCAGCCCGGGACAGGCCAAATTTACGCCCCAGCATTTT. Translating it yields CASSPGQAKFTPQHF.

The chain uses TRBV5-4 and TRBJ2-3; 11 bases are a match to TRBD2. CDR3 length: 16 residues. The trim removed 4 bases at V and 5 bases at J, leaving 9 bases unmatched. Germline CDR1 is SGHNT and CDR2 is YYREEE (reference sequence). The CDR3 loop reads CASSEGTSGLRDTQYF. The CDR3 bases are TGTGCCAGCAGCGAAGGGACTAGCGGACTGAGAGATACGCAGTATTTT.

The chain joins TRBV4-1 to TRBJ1-1, with D perhaps matching TRBD1 (6 bases). V gave up 6 bases and J gave up 1 base, with 21 bases separating them. Germline V gives CDR1 MGHRA, CDR2 YSYEKL. CDR3 length: 17 residues. DNA for the CDR3: TGCGCCAGCAGTGGAGTAGAACAGGGTCTCTCGAACACTGAAGCTTTCTTT. As protein: CASSGVEQGLSNTEAFF.

The CDR3 region is CASRGIRDRARSEQFF. CDR3 nucleotide sequence: TGTGCCAGTCGAGGAATCCGGGACAGGGCAAGGAGTGAGCAGTTCTTC. V is TRBV19 and J is TRBJ2-1, with TRBD1 matching 9 bases. The CDR3 extends over 16 amino acids. V trimming: 8 bases; J trimming: 9 bases; junction bases outside the gene matches: 17. CDR1 LNHDA and CDR2 SQIVND come from the germline V gene (reference sequence).

The chain couples TRBV6-6 to TRBJ1-5; D remains ambiguous. The CDR3 is 14 amino acids. Between the trimmed V and J ends, which lost 7 bases and 2 bases, there was a span of 12 bases. The germline V gene encodes CDR1 MNHNY and CDR2 SVGAGI (reference sequence). CDR3 residues: CASIGGRGNQPQHF. CDR3 nucleotides: TGTGCCAGCATAGGAGGGAGAGGCAATCAGCCCCAGCATTTT.

The CDR3 DNA reads as TGTGCCAGCAGTTCCTTTTATAAAGGGGGGGTAAATGAAAAACTGTTTTTT. It translates to CASSSFYKGGVNEKLFF. This sequence joins TRBV28 and TRBJ1-4; D might be TRBD1 (6 bases). The V end was cut by 4 bases, the J end by 5 bases, with 20 bases between. Germline CDR1 and CDR2: MDHEN and SYDVKM. The CDR3 runs 17 residues.